This T cell receptor (beta chain) was profiled in a study of T-cell memory formation after mild COVID-19. Overall study context: TCR clusters mostly belonged to single donors. Findings of the study overall: Detection of some responders pre-infection suggested pre-existing cross-reactive memory T cells participated. Mainly in CM and EM were contracting CD4+ clones; CD8+ were in EMRA.

Amplification by 5'RACE using constant-segment primers produced TCR alpha and TCR beta cDNA libraries that carried sample barcodes and UMIs. Using its own MiXCR run on the 5' RACE reads, TCRdb lists one record per CDR3 protein. The table lists over 350,000 distinct CDR3 sequences, about a sixth of them singletons, with 20% to 25% in the top ten. This clonotype appeared a few times. Its specificity is unknown. CDR1 SGHVS and CDR2 FQNEAQ come from the germline V gene. V was pared by 5 bases and J by 3 bases, with 8 bases between. This CDR3 contains 12 residues. The chain combines TRBV7-8 with TRBJ2-7; no clear D gene. This receptor was taken from a man aged 18-30 years who had mild COVID-19 (a few samples of this study predate the infection). Cell type and time point are not known. Sequenced sample: PBMCs or a T cell subset sorted from them (not recorded which). The CDR3 region is CASSVSGYEQYF. For the CDR3, the DNA is TGTGCCAGCAGCGTCTCGGGCTACGAGCAGTACTTC. Variable domain in full (rest from reference TRBV7-8 and TRBJ2-7): GAGVSQSPRYKVAKRGQDVALRCDPISGHVSLFWYQQALGQGPEFLTYFQNEAQLDKSGLPSDRFFAERPEGSVSTLKIQRTQQEDSAVYLCASSVSGYEQYFGPGTRLTVT.